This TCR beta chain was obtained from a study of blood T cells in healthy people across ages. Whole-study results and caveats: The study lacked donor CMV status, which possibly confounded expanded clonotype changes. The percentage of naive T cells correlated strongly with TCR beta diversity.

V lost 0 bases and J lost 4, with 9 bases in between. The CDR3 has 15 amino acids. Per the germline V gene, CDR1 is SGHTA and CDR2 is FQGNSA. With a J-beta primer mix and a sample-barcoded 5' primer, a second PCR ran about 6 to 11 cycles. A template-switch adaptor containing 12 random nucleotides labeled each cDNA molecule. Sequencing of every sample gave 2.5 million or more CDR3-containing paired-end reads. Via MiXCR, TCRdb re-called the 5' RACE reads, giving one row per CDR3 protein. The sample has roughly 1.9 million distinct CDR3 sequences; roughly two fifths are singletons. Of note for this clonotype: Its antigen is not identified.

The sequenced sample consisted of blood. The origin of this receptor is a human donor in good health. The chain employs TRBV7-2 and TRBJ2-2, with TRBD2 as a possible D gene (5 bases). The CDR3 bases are TGTGCCAGCAGCTTAGCCCTAGCAGGCACCGGGGAGCTGTTTTTT. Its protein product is CASSLALAGTGELFF. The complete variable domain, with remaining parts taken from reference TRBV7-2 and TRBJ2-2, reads GAGVSQSPSNKVTEKGKDVELRCDPISGHTALYWYRQSLGQGLEFLIYFQGNSAPDKSGLPSDRFSAERTGGSVSTLTIQRTQQEDSAVYLCASSLALAGTGELFFGEGSRLTVL.